This TCR beta chain was captured in a study of cytomegalovirus exposure and HLA in healthy donors. Study-level background: The roughly 120 validation repertoires matched the approximately 700 first-cohort repertoires in platform, a later analysis reported.

Study findings and constraints: A few chains linked to CMV were shown in vitro to be specific for CMV antigens. In the 120 or so validation repertoires, 85% to 95% of cluster scores exceeded 0, per a later analysis. According to the study, roughly 160 TCR beta chains were cytomegalovirus-associated.

Turning to this clone: Its antigen remains unknown.

Sequencing was performed with immunoSEQ multiplex PCR; in TCRdb, only in-frame clones are kept and a portion is missing. The top ten clones hold 2.6% of a sample with 260,000 or so clones, approximately 87% of them seen once. V gave up 6 bases and J gave up 7 bases; unmatched junction bases: 9. The CDR3 is 15 amino acids. Looked up from germline, CDR1 is MNHEY and CDR2 is SMNVEV (reference sequence). The genes are TRBV27 and TRBJ2-2, with 9 bases lining up with TRBD1. The TCR comes from a young man in good health and CMV-seronegative. The source material was PBMCs. The CDR3 nucleotides read TGTGCCAGCAGGCGTACAGGGGGCGCGAACGGGGAGCTGTTTTTT. Translated: CASRRTGGANGELFF.